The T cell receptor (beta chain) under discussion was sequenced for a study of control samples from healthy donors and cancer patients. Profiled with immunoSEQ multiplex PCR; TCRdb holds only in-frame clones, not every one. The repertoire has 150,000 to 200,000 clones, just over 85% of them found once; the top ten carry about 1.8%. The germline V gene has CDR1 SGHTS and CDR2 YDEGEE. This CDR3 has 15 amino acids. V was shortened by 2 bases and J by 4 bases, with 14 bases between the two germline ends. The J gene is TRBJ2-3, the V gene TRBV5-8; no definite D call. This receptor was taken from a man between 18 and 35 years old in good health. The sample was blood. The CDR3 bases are TGTGCCAGCAGCTTCGACAAGAACGGCGCAGATACGCAGTATTTT. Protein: CASSFDKNGADTQYF. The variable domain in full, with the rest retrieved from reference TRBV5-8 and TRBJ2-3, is EAGVTQSPTHLIKTRGQQATLRCSPISGHTSVYWYQQALGLGLQFLLWYDEGEERNRGNFPPRFSGRQFPNYSSELNVNALELEDSALYLCASSFDKNGADTQYFGPGTRLTVL.